This T cell receptor beta chain was recorded in a study of OX40 agonist ivuxolimab in advanced cancers. Study-wide background: Past anti-PD-1, anti-PD-L1 or anti-CTLA-4 therapy was accepted, and 40% to 50% had received some. Partial responses, seen in three patients, involved one hepatocellular carcinoma and two cutaneous melanomas. Study-level points and caveats: Average numbers of expanded clones were greater in CD8+ T cells than in CD4+. Clones of CD4+ and CD8+ blood T cells grew by week 6 at doses of 0.1 to 3.0 mg/kg.

To note about this clone: Its specificity is unknown.

Germline V lookup: CDR1 MNHNY, CDR2 SVGAGI (reference sequence). The CDR3 runs 12 residues. V lost 10 bases, J lost 11 bases, and 10 bases stayed unmatched. Clones were read by immunoSEQ multiplex PCR, and TCRdb kept only the in-frame ones, dropping some. The repertoire holds approximately 90,000 clones, with 75% to 95% as singletons. This chain uses TRBV6-6 with TRBJ1-5, with 8 bases that match TRBD1. The material sequenced was CD4+ or CD8+ T cells sorted from blood, taken in a trial of the OX40 agonist ivuxolimab. The source is an adult with an advanced solid tumor such as melanoma, head and neck, liver or kidney cancer. CDR3 nucleotides: TGTGCCACCCGGACAGGGCGCCAAGCCCAGCATTTT. This codes for CATRTGRQAQHF.